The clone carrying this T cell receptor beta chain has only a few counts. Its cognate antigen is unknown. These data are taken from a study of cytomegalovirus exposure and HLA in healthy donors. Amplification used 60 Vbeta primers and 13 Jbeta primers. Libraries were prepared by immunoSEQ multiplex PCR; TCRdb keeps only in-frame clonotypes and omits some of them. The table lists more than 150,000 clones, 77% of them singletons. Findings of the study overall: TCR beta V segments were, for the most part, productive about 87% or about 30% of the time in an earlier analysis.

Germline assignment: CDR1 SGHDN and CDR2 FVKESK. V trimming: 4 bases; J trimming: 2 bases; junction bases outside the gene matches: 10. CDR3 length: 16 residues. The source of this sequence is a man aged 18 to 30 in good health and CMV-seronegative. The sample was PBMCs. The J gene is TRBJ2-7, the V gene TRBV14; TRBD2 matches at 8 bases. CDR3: CASSLLGNSGAYEQYF. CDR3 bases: TGTGCCAGCAGCCTCTTAGGTAATAGCGGGGCCTACGAGCAGTACTTC.